This TCR beta chain was recorded in a study of molecular identifiers for immune sequencing clone quantification. Study context: With replicates, the RNA of around 20,000 or 100,000 naive CD8 cells was split five ways and four were sequenced.

This clonotype was recorded many times. What it binds is not known. Findings and limits, study-wide: Barcode collisions between identical TCR molecules could shrink estimates of highly expanded clone sizes.

Sequencing libraries of naive CD8 cells derived from approximately 20,000 to 1,000,000 sorted cells with 10%, 30% or 50% RNA. For bulk TCR libraries, previously described methods and listed TCR primers were used. TCRdb itself ran the PCR reads through MiXCR, one entry per CDR3 protein. The sample records around 470,000 distinct CDR3 sequences, less than 30% being singletons. The source of this sequence is a human donor in good health. Some libraries in this study had Jurkat cell RNA spiked in. Sequenced input: naive CD8+ T cells from blood, with Jurkat cell RNA spiked in. Subset here: FACS-sorted CD8+CD4-CCR7+CD45RA+ naive T cells.

CDR3 amino acids: CASSPMEGALFF. The DNA for the CDR3 is TGTGCCAGCAGCCCCATGGAGGGGGCGTTGTTCTTC. The genes are TRBV7-2 and TRBJ2-1; D may be TRBD1 (7 bases). CDR1 and CDR2 from the germline V gene are SGHTA and FQGNSA. CDR3 length equals 12 residues. The germline V and J ends were trimmed by 5 bases and 15 bases, with 17 bases remaining between them. The variable domain in full, with the rest retrieved from reference TRBV7-2 and TRBJ2-1, is GAGVSQSPSNKVTEKGKDVELRCDPISGHTALYWYRQSLGQGLEFLIYFQGNSAPDKSGLPSDRFSAERTGGSVSTLTIQRTQQEDSAVYLCASSPMEGALFFGPGTRLTVL.